A selection of T cell receptor beta chains follows, all from one sample in a study of cytomegalovirus exposure and HLA in healthy donors. Produced via immunoSEQ multiplex PCR; TCRdb's table is partial and in-frame only. Among under 150,000 clones listed, roughly 80% were seen once. Sample: PBMCs. The origin of the receptors is a man between 25 and 39 years old in good health and CMV-seronegative. Each CDR3 is given with its conserved first and last residue. D genes are given only for firm matches. The size field is filled for only some rows; it gives once, few, many or a size class.

V gene: TRBV7-2; D gene: -; J gene: TRBJ2-7; clone size: -; CDR3 protein: CASSSNGGSSYEQYF; CDR3 DNA: TGTGCCAGCAGTTCCAACGGGGGTTCCTCCTACGAGCAGTACTTC
V gene: TRBV6-5; D gene: -; J gene: TRBJ1-1; clone size: few; CDR3 protein: CASSYPRTTNTEAFF; CDR3 DNA: TGTGCCAGCAGTTACCCCCGGACAACGAACACTGAAGCTTTCTTT
V gene: TRBV29-1; D gene: -; J gene: TRBJ2-2; clone size: -; CDR3 protein: CSGRRGGTGELFF; CDR3 DNA: TGCAGCGGGCGCAGGGGTGGCACCGGGGAGCTGTTTTTT
V gene: TRBV30; D gene: TRBD2; J gene: TRBJ2-1; clone size: -; CDR3 protein: CAWAATRLAKSSYNEQFF; CDR3 DNA: TGTGCCTGGGCCGCAACTAGACTAGCGAAAAGCTCCTACAATGAGCAGTTCTTC
V gene: TRBV4-1; D gene: TRBD1; J gene: TRBJ2-7; clone size: -; CDR3 protein: CASSPGQSSYEQYF; CDR3 DNA: TGCGCCAGCAGCCCGGGACAGAGCTCCTACGAGCAGTACTTC
V gene: TRBV2; D gene: TRBD2; J gene: TRBJ2-2; clone size: -; CDR3 protein: CASLGSGRPNTGELFF; CDR3 DNA: TGTGCCAGTTTGGGTAGCGGGAGACCCAACACCGGGGAGCTGTTTTTT
V gene: TRBV4-3; D gene: -; J gene: TRBJ1-1; clone size: few; CDR3 protein: CASSQGWGEEAFF; CDR3 DNA: TGCGCCAGCAGCCAAGGGTGGGGCGAGGAAGCTTTCTTT
V gene: TRBV5-1; D gene: TRBD1; J gene: TRBJ2-2; clone size: -; CDR3 protein: CASSSQGPSTGELFF; CDR3 DNA: TGCGCCAGCAGCTCACAGGGGCCCTCCACCGGGGAGCTGTTTTTT
V gene: TRBV7-3; D gene: TRBD1; J gene: TRBJ2-1; clone size: -; CDR3 protein: CASSLTGQGHNEQFF; CDR3 DNA: TGTGCCAGCAGTTTGACCGGACAGGGGCACAATGAGCAGTTCTTC
V gene: TRBV9; D gene: TRBD1; J gene: TRBJ1-2; clone size: -; CDR3 protein: CASSVFGQDDGYTF; CDR3 DNA: TGTGCCAGCAGCGTTTTCGGACAGGATGATGGCTACACCTTC
V gene: TRBV19; D gene: -; J gene: TRBJ2-1; clone size: -; CDR3 protein: CASSIPGTLGNEQFF; CDR3 DNA: TGTGCCAGTAGTATCCCCGGGACTCTGGGGAATGAGCAGTTCTTC
V gene: TRBV5-4; D gene: TRBD1; J gene: TRBJ2-1; clone size: -; CDR3 protein: CASSSTGGGEQFF; CDR3 DNA: TGTGCCAGCAGCTCTACAGGGGGCGGTGAGCAGTTCTTC
V gene: TRBV6-1; D gene: TRBD1; J gene: TRBJ2-3; clone size: -; CDR3 protein: CASSLRQGLTDTQYF; CDR3 DNA: TGTGCCAGCAGTCTCCGACAGGGCCTCACAGATACGCAGTATTTT
V gene: TRBV6-1; D gene: -; J gene: TRBJ2-7; clone size: -; CDR3 protein: CASSGGAVQYF; CDR3 DNA: TGTGCCAGCAGTGGTGGGGCTGTGCAGTACTTC
V gene: TRBV19; D gene: -; J gene: TRBJ2-7; clone size: once; CDR3 protein: CASSKGGLGEQYF; CDR3 DNA: TGTGCCAGTAGTAAGGGGGGGCTCGGTGAGCAGTACTTC
V gene: TRBV5-4; D gene: TRBD2; J gene: TRBJ2-7; clone size: -; CDR3 protein: CASSKSSGSSAYEQYF; CDR3 DNA: TGTGCCAGCAGCAAGTCTAGCGGGTCCTCGGCCTACGAGCAGTACTTC
V gene: TRBV5-1; D gene: TRBD2; J gene: TRBJ2-3; clone size: -; CDR3 protein: CATTDGVLGRASTDTQYF; CDR3 DNA: TGCGCCACCACGGACGGTGTATTAGGGAGGGCCAGCACAGATACGCAGTATTTT
V gene: TRBV10-3; D gene: -; J gene: TRBJ2-2; clone size: few; CDR3 protein: CAISSNTGELFF; CDR3 DNA: TGTGCCATCAGCTCGAACACCGGGGAGCTGTTTTTT